These 27 T cell receptor beta chains share one sample of origin, sequenced in a study of blood T cell repertoires in COVID-19. Using immunoSEQ multiplex PCR, the repertoire was profiled, and TCRdb retains in-frame clones only, with some absent. The sample shows 130,000 to 150,000 clones, approximately 80% of them seen only once. The sequenced sample consisted of peripheral blood. The receptors were gathered from a human donor in a cohort sampled during active COVID-19.

The gene calls are TRBV2 and TRBJ2-2; possibly TRBD2 for D (5 bases). The ends were cut back, 8 bases at V and 3 bases at J, with 13 bases in the middle. This CDR3 has 14 residues. From germline, CDR1 is SNHLY and CDR2 FYNNEI. The CDR3 sequence is CASEADLYTGELFF. The CDR3 nucleotides are TGTGCCAGCGAAGCGGACCTATACACCGGGGAGCTGTTTTTT.

The chain combines TRBV2 with TRBJ2-2; weak D call: TRBD2 (5 bases). Germline V gives CDR1 SNHLY, CDR2 FYNNEI. Trimming removed 8 bases from V and 3 bases from J, with 7 bases in between. The CDR3 runs to 12 residues. CDR3 coding DNA: TGTGCCAGCTCCGGGGACACCGGGGAGCTGTTTTTT. Protein sequence: CASSGDTGELFF. Combining the CDR3 with reference TRBV2 and TRBJ2-2 gives the whole variable domain EPEVTQTPSHQVTQMGQEVILRCVPISNHLYFYWYRQILGQKVEFLVSFYNNEISEKSEIFDDQFSVERPDGSNFTLKIRSTKLEDSAMYFCASSGDTGELFFGEGSRLTVL.

The genes are TRBV6-2 or TRBV6-3 and TRBJ1-1; D may be TRBD1 (5 bases). Per germline, CDR1 MNHEY and CDR2 SVGEGT. The V end lost 2 bases, the J end lost 6 bases, and 10 bases lay between the germline ends. CDR3 length equals 13 residues. Here the CDR3 DNA reads TGTGCCAGCAGTTACGCATCGGGGGCTGAAGCTTTCTTT. Translated: CASSYASGAEAFF.

The chain joins TRBV28 to TRBJ1-2; the D gene is possibly TRBD1 (6 bases). V lost 7 bases and J 2 bases, leaving 11 bases between the germline ends. The CDR3 spans 13 residues. CDR1 MDHEN and CDR2 SYDVKM come from the germline V gene. The CDR3 loop reads CASNLDSNYGYTF. The CDR3 region has the DNA TGTGCCAGCAACCTGGACAGCAACTATGGCTACACCTTC.

This chain joins TRBV21-1 and TRBJ2-7; the DNA was not compared with TRBD1, the D call given in the table. TRBV21-1 is termed a pseudogene. There are 14 residues in the CDR3. CDR3 nucleotide sequence: TGTGCCAGCAGCAAAGACAGGGTAGAGACCGAGCAGTACTTC. As protein: CASSKDRVETEQYF.

The V and J genes are TRBV4-2 and TRBJ2-1; TRBD2 aligns across 8 bases. V dropped 0 bases and J dropped 4; count of bases not matched to a gene: 5. The germline V gene has CDR1 LGHNA and CDR2 YNFKEQ. There are 16 residues in the CDR3. The CDR3 bases are TGTGCCAGCAGCCAAGAGCTAGCGGGTACGTACAATGAGCAGTTCTTC. It yields the protein CASSQELAGTYNEQFF.

V gene TRBV19 combines with J gene TRBJ2-1, with 15 bases that match TRBD2. The germline V gene has CDR1 LNHDA and CDR2 SQIVND (reference sequence). The CDR3 loop spans 20 amino acids. Trimming took 8 bases from V and 4 from J; bases not matched to a gene: 18. The CDR3 is CASGALGLAGGSDIYNEQFF. Here the CDR3 DNA reads TGTGCCAGTGGTGCACTGGGACTAGCGGGGGGTTCCGATATATACAATGAGCAGTTCTTC. Complete variable domain (other parts from reference TRBV19 and TRBJ2-1): DGGITQSPKYLFRKEGQNVTLSCEQNLNHDAMYWYRQDPGQGLRLIYYSQIVNDFQKGDIAEGYSVSREKKESFPLTVTSAQKNPTAFYLCASGALGLAGGSDIYNEQFFGPGTRLTVL.

The chain carries TRBV11-3 and TRBJ2-1; 10 positions agree with TRBD2. This CDR3 has 15 residues. Per germline, CDR1 SGHNT and CDR2 YENEEA. The trim removed 0 bases at V and 8 bases at J, leaving 4 bases unmatched. CDR3 protein: CASSLEIAGGDEQFF. CDR3 coding DNA: TGTGCCAGCAGCTTAGAGATAGCGGGGGGAGATGAGCAGTTCTTC.

V gene TRBV11-2 combines with J gene TRBJ1-2; 8 positions match TRBD1. The CDR3 is made up of 15 amino acids. The J segment lost 4 bases and the V segment lost 5 bases, leaving 9 bases of the junction unmatched. CDR1 is SGHAT, CDR2 FQNNGV, per germline. The CDR3 protein is CASSPRTGFGYGYTF. The CDR3 coding sequence is TGTGCCAGCAGCCCGCGGACAGGGTTTGGCTATGGCTACACCTTC.

The J gene is TRBJ2-3, the V gene TRBV7-9; 7 positions agree with TRBD2. The CDR3 runs to 15 residues. Germline CDR1 reads SEHNR; CDR2 reads FQNEAQ (reference sequence). V shed 3 bases, J shed 2 bases, and the junction held 5 bases outside the gene matches. The CDR3 DNA sequence: TGTGCCAGCAGCTTCCCAGCGGGGCTCACAGATACGCAGTATTTT. Translating it yields CASSFPAGLTDTQYF.

The sample holds a few counts of this clone. This chain links TRBV14 with TRBJ2-1; 10 bases fit TRBD2. Looked up from germline, CDR1 is SGHDN and CDR2 is FVKESK. The CDR3 runs 14 residues. The V gene end was trimmed by 0 bases and the J gene end by 15 bases; junction bases not matched to a gene: 8. The CDR3 DNA reads TGTGCCAGCAGCCAAGATACAGCGGGGGGGCTTTTGTTCTTC. It encodes CASSQDTAGGLLFF. Based on the CDR3 plus reference TRBV14 and TRBJ2-1, the full variable domain is EAGVTQFPSHSVIEKGQTVTLRCDPISGHDNLYWYRRVMGKEIKFLLHFVKESKQDESGMPNNRFLAERTGGTYSTLKVQPAELEDSGVYFCASSQDTAGGLLFFGPGTRLTVL.

The rearrangement uses TRBV19 and TRBJ2-4; D is perhaps TRBD1 (6 bases). The length of the CDR3 is 16 residues. Trimming removed 2 bases at V and 6 bases at J, with 17 bases between. Germline values: CDR1 LNHDA, CDR2 SQIVND (reference sequence). CDR3 DNA: TGTGCCAGTAGTATACCGTCCACAGGGTCTGCAAACATTCAGTACTTC. Amino acids: CASSIPSTGSANIQYF.

This clone has a single count. V gene TRBV6-5 combines with J gene TRBJ2-4; TRBD1 aligns across 7 bases. The CDR3 covers 13 residues. CDR1 and CDR2 from the germline V gene are MNHEY and SVGAGI. The trim removed 7 bases at V and 8 bases at J, leaving 8 bases unmatched. In DNA, the CDR3 is TGTGCCAGCAATCGAGACAGGGCGGACATTCAGTACTTC. Protein product: CASNRDRADIQYF.

The chain has TRBV7-2 and TRBJ1-2; 7 bases fit TRBD1. The trim removed 2 bases at V and 8 bases at J, leaving 8 bases unmatched. CDR1 is SGHTA and CDR2 is FQGNSA in the germline V gene. This CDR3 is 14 amino acids long. Written as DNA, the CDR3 is TGTGCCAGCAGCTTACAGGGGGTTGAGAAGGGCTACACCTTC. Its protein product is CASSLQGVEKGYTF.

The rearrangement uses TRBV30 and TRBJ2-7; 7 bases map to TRBD1. The CDR3 totals 11 residues. In germline, CDR1 is GTSNPN, CDR2 SVGIG (reference sequence). The J segment lost 12 bases and the V segment lost 2 bases, leaving 7 bases of the junction unmatched. The DNA for the CDR3 is TGTGCCTGGAGTATGACAGGGAAACGGTACTTC. Encoded protein: CAWSMTGKRYF.

As concerns this clone: The junction shows a germline mismatch at one end, possibly a read error. The J gene is TRBJ1-2, the V gene TRBV3-1 (or the pseudogene TRBV3-2); 11 bases are shared with TRBD1. Germline values: CDR1 LGHDT, CDR2 YNNKEL (reference sequence). The CDR3 loop spans 15 amino acids. CDR3 in DNA: TGTGCCAGCAGGCAAGCCGGGACAGGGGGCTATGGCTACACCTTC. This sequence encodes CASRQAGTGGYGYTF.

This sequence joins TRBV14 and TRBJ1-3; 7 nucleotides agree with TRBD1. This CDR3 has 18 amino acids. Losses at the gene ends were 4 bases for V and 0 bases for J; bases not matched to a gene: 12. CDR1 is SGHDN and CDR2 is FVKESK in the germline V gene. This CDR3 reads CASSLRQGLPLSGNTIYF. The CDR3 nucleotides are TGTGCCAGCAGCCTCAGACAGGGCTTACCTCTCTCTGGAAACACCATATATTTT.

CDR3 DNA: TGTGCCACCAGCAGGGAGAGGGGGGGCGAAAAACTGTTTTTT. Translation gives CATSRERGGEKLFF. The chain combines TRBV15 with TRBJ1-4, with a possible D match to TRBD1 (6 bases). Trimming took 3 bases from V and 8 from J, leaving 13 bases between them. Germline V gene lookup returns CDR1 LNHNV and CDR2 YYDKDF (reference sequence). The CDR3 is made up of 14 amino acids.

The rearrangement links TRBV7-8 to TRBJ2-1, with 10 bases fitting TRBD1. This CDR3 spans 16 amino acids. The V gene end was trimmed by 5 bases and the J gene end by 1 base; junction bases not matched to a gene: 5. Germline V CDR1 and CDR2: SGHVS, FQNEAQ. CDR3 sequence: CASSADRGSSYNEQFF. The CDR3 DNA is TGTGCCAGCAGCGCGGACAGGGGGTCGTCCTACAATGAGCAGTTCTTC.

This rearrangement joins TRBV15 to TRBJ1-4; no definite D call. Germline CDR1 LNHNV, CDR2 YYDKDF (reference sequence). CDR3 length: 11 amino acids. Trimming took off 5 bases at V and 5 bases at J, with 3 bases between the two ends. In DNA form, the CDR3 reads TGTGCCACCAGCCAGAATGAAAAACTGTTTTTT. Encoded protein: CATSQNEKLFF.

This chain connects TRBV2 to TRBJ2-1; 8 bases are shared with TRBD2. Germline V gives CDR1 SNHLY, CDR2 FYNNEI. J was trimmed by 5 bases and V by 1 base; bases with no gene match: 4. The CDR3 extends over 15 amino acids. The CDR3 loop is CASSEEPGLDNEQFF. DNA for the CDR3: TGTGCCAGCAGTGAAGAACCGGGACTAGACAATGAGCAGTTCTTC.

The gene calls are TRBV3-1 (or the pseudogene TRBV3-2) and TRBJ1-3; TRBD1 might be the D (5 bases). V gave up 10 bases and J gave up 4 bases, with 11 bases separating them. The germline gives CDR1 LGHDT, CDR2 YNNKEL (reference sequence). The CDR3 runs 12 residues. The CDR3 DNA follows: TGTGCCACCGGGGGAGGGGGAAACACCATATATTTT. Its translation is CATGGGGNTIYF.

This clone was seen just once. J is TRBJ2-2 and V is TRBV6-5; no definite D call. CDR1 and CDR2 (germline): MNHEY, SVGAGI. Between the trimmed V and J ends, which lost 9 bases and 7 bases, there was a span of 9 bases. The CDR3 length is 11 residues. CDR3 sequence: CASRHDGELFF. CDR3 sequence (DNA): TGTGCCAGTAGACACGACGGGGAGCTGTTTTTT.

V usage is TRBV18 and J usage is TRBJ1-2; tentative D call: TRBD1 (5 bases). Trimming cost V 3 bases and J 3 bases, with 17 bases left between them. CDR3 size: 16 residues. Germline V gives CDR1 KGHSH, CDR2 LQKENI. CDR3 sequence (DNA): TGTGCCAGCTCACCTTTAGACAGCCATGATTACTATGGCTACACCTTC. Its translation is CASSPLDSHDYYGYTF.

This sequence joins TRBV30 and TRBJ1-1, with TRBD1 as a possible D gene (6 bases). This CDR3 is 14 amino acids long. V was pared by 4 bases and J by 1 base, with 13 bases between. The germline V gene encodes CDR1 GTSNPN and CDR2 SVGIG (reference sequence). The CDR3 protein is CAWNPGTSNTEAFF. The CDR3 DNA reads as TGTGCCTGGAACCCTGGGACATCGAACACTGAAGCTTTCTTT.

The chain couples TRBV19 to TRBJ1-2; TRBD1 matches at 11 bases. From germline, CDR1 is LNHDA and CDR2 SQIVND (reference sequence). CDR3 length: 16 amino acids. V shed 5 bases, J shed 0 bases, and the junction held 5 bases outside the gene matches. As DNA, the CDR3 is TGTGCCAGTAGTGGGACAGGGGGGAGGTCTAACTATGGCTACACCTTC. Protein product: CASSGTGGRSNYGYTF. Supplemented by reference TRBV19 and TRBJ1-2, the full variable domain reads DGGITQSPKYLFRKEGQNVTLSCEQNLNHDAMYWYRQDPGQGLRLIYYSQIVNDFQKGDIAEGYSVSREKKESFPLTVTSAQKNPTAFYLCASSGTGGRSNYGYTFGSGTRLTVV.

The chain carries TRBV7-2 and TRBJ1-2; D is perhaps TRBD1 (5 bases). The CDR3 length is 13 residues. The germline V and J ends were trimmed by 3 bases and 8 bases, with 13 bases remaining between them. Germline V gene lookup returns CDR1 SGHTA and CDR2 FQGNSA. CDR3 DNA sequence: TGTGCCAGCAGCTTGGACACCATGCTAGGCTACACCTTC. It translates to CASSLDTMLGYTF.